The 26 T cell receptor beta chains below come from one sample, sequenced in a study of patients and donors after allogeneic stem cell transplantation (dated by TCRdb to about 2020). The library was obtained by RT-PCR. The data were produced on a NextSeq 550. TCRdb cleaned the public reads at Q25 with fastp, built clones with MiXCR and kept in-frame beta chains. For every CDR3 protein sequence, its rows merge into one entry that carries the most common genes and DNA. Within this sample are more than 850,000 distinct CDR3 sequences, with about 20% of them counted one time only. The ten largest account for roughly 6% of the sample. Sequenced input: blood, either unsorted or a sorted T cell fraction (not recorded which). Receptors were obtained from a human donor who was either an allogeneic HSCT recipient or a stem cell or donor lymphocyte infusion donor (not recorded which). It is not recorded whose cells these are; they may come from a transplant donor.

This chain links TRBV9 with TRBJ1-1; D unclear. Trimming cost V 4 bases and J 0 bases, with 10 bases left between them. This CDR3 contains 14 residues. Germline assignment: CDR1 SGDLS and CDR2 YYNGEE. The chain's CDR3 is CASSPQNLNTEAFF. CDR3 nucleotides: TGTGCCAGCAGCCCTCAGAATTTGAACACTGAAGCTTTCTTT.

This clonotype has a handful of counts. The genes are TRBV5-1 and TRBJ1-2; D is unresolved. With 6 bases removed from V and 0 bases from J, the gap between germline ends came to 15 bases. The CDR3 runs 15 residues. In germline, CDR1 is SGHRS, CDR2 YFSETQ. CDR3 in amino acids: CASKLGERTNYGYTF. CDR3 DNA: TGCGCCAGCAAGTTAGGCGAGCGGACTAACTATGGCTACACCTTC.

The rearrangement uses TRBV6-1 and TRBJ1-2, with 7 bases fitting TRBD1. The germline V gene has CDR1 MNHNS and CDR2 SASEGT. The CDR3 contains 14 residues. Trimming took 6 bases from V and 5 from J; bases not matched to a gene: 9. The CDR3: CASSRQGTGYGYTF. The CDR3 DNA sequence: TGTGCCAGCAGCAGACAGGGAACGGGGTATGGCTACACCTTC.

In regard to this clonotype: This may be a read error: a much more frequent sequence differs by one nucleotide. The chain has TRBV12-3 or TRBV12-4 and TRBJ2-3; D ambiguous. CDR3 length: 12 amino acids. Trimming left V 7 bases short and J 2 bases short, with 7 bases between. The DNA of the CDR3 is TGTGCCAGCACCTATTACACAGATACGCAGTATTTT. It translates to CASTYYTDTQYF.

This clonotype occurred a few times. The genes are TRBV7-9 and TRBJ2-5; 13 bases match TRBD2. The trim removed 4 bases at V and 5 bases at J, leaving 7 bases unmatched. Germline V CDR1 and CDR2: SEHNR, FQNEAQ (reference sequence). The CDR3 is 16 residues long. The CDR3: CASSYRLAGGMETQYF. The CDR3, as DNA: TGTGCCAGCAGCTACCGACTAGCGGGAGGTATGGAGACCCAGTACTTC.

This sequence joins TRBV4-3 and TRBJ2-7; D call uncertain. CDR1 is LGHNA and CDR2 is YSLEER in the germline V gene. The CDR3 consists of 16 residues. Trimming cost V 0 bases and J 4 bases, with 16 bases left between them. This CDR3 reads CASSQDRAGPRYEQYF. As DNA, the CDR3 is TGCGCCAGCAGCCAAGATAGAGCAGGCCCGAGGTACGAGCAGTACTTC.

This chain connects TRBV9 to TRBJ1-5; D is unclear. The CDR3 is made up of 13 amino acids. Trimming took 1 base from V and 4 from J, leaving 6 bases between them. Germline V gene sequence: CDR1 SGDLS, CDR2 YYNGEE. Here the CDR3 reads CASSVYGNQPQHF. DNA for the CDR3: TGTGCCAGCAGCGTATACGGAAATCAGCCCCAGCATTTT.

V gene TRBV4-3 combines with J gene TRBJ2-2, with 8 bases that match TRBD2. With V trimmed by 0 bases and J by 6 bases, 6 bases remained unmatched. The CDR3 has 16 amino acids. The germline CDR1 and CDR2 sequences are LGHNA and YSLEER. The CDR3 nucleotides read TGCGCCAGCAGCCAAGAGCTCTCAGCGGGGGCCGGGGAGCTGTTTTTT. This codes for CASSQELSAGAGELFF.

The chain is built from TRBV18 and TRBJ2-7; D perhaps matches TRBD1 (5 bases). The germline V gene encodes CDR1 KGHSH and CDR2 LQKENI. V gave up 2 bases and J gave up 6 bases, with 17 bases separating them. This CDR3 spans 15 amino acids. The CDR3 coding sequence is TGTGCCAGCTCACCAGTGGGCCCAGGGCCCACCGAGCAGTACTTC. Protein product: CASSPVGPGPTEQYF. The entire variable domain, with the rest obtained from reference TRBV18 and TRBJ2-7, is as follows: NAGVMQNPRHLVRRRGQEARLRCSPMKGHSHVYWYRQLPEEGLKFMVYLQKENIIDESGMPKERFSAEFPKEGPSILRIQQVVRGDSAAYFCASSPVGPGPTEQYFGPGTRLTVT.

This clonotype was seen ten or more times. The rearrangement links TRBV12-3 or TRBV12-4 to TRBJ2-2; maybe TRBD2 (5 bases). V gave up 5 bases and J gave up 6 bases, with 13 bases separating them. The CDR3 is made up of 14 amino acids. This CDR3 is CASSLALAAGELFF. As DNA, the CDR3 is TGTGCCAGCAGTCTTGCCCTAGCTGCCGGGGAGCTGTTTTTT.

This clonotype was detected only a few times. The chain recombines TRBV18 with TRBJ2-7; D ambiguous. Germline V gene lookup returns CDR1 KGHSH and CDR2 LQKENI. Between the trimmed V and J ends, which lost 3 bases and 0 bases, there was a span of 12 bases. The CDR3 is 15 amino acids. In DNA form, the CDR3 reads TGTGCCAGCTCACCGGAAACTACCAGCTCCTACGAGCAGTACTTC. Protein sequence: CASSPETTSSYEQYF.

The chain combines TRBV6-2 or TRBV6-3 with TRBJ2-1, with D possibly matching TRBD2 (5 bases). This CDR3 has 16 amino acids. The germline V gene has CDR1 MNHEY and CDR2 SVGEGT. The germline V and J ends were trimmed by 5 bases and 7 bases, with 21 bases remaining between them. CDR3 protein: CASSDREIRTRNEQFF. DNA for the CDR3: TGTGCCAGCAGTGATAGGGAGATTAGGACCCGGAATGAGCAGTTCTTC.

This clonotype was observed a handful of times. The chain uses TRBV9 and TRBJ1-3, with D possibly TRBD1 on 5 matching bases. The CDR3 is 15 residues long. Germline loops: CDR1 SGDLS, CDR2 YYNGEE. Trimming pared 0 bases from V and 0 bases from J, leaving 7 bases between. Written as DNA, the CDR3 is TGTGCCAGCAGCGTAGGACAGCTCTCTGGAAACACCATATATTTT. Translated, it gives CASSVGQLSGNTIYF.

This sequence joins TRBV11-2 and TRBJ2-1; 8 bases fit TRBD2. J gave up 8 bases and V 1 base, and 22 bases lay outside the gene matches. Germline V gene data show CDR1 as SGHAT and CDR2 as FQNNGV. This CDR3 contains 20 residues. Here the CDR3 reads CASSLVAFSAGGLHGDEQFF. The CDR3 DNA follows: TGTGCCAGCAGCTTAGTCGCCTTCTCCGCGGGGGGCCTGCACGGGGATGAGCAGTTCTTC. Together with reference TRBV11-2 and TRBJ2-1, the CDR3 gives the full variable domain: EAGVAQSPRYKIIEKRQSVAFWCNPISGHATLYWYQQILGQGPKLLIQFQNNGVVDDSQLPKDRFSAERLKGVDSTLKIQPAKLEDSAVYLCASSLVAFSAGGLHGDEQFFGPGTRLTVL.

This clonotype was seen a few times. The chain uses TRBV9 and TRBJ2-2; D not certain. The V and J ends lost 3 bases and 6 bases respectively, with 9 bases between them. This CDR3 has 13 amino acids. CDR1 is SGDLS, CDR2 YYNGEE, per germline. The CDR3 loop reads CASSADPAGELFF. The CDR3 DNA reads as TGTGCCAGCAGCGCTGACCCAGCCGGGGAGCTGTTTTTT. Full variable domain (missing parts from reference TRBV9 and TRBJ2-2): DSGVTQTPKHLITATGQRVTLRCSPRSGDLSVYWYQQSLDQGLQFLIQYYNGEERAKGNILERFSAQQFPDLHSELNLSSLELGDSALYFCASSADPAGELFFGEGSRLTVL.

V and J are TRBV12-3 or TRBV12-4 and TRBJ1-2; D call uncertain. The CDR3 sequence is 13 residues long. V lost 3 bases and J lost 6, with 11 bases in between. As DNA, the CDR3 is TGTGCCAGCAGTTTTCTGGGTAGGGATGGCTACACCTTC. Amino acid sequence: CASSFLGRDGYTF.

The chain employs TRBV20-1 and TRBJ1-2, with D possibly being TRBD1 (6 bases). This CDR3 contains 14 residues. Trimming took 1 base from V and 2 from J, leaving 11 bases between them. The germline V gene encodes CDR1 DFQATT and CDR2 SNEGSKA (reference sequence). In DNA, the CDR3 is TGCAGTGCTAGAGCCGGGGGACAAAACTATGGCTACACCTTC. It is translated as CSARAGGQNYGYTF.

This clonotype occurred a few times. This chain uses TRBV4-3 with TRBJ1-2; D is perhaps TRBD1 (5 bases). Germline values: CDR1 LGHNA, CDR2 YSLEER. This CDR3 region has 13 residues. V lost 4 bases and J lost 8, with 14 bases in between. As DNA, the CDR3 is TGCGCCAGCAGCCTCAGGGCCTCGGGAGGCTACACCTTC. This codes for CASSLRASGGYTF.

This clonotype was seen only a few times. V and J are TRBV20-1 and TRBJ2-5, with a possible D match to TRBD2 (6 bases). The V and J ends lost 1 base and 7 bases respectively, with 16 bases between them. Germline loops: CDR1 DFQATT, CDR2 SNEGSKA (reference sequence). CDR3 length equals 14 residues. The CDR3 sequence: CSARVLAGSGTQYF. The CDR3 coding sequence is TGCAGTGCTAGAGTACTAGCAGGGTCCGGGACCCAGTACTTC.

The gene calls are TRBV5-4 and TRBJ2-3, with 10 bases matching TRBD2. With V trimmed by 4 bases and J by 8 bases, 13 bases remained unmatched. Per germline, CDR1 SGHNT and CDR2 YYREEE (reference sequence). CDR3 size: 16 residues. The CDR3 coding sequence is TGTGCCAGCAGCGTCGGGACTAGCGAGTCCCAGGGTACGCAGTATTTT. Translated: CASSVGTSESQGTQYF. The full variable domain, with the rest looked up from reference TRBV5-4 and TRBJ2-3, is ETGVTQSPTHLIKTRGQQVTLRCSSQSGHNTVSWYQQALGQGPQFIFQYYREEENGRGNFPPRFSGLQFPNYSSELNVNALELDDSALYLCASSVGTSESQGTQYFGPGTRLTVL.

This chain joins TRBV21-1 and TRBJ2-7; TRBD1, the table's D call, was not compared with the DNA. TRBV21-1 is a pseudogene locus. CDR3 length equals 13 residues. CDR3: CASTGAYTYEQYF. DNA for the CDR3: TGTGCCAGCACCGGGGCATATACCTACGAGCAGTACTTC.

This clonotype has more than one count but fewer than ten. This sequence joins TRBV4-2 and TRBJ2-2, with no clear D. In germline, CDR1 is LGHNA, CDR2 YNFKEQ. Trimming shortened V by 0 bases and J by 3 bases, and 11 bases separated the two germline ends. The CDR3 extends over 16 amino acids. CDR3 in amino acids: CASSQDWAGDTGELFF. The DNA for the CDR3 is TGTGCCAGCAGCCAAGATTGGGCAGGAGACACCGGGGAGCTGTTTTTT.

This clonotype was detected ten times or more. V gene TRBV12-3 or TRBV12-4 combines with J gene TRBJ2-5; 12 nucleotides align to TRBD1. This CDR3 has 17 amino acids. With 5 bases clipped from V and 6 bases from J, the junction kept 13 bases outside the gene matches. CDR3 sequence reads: CASSPGTGGVIRKTQYF. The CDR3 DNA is TGTGCCAGCAGTCCCGGGACAGGGGGCGTAATTAGAAAGACCCAGTACTTC.

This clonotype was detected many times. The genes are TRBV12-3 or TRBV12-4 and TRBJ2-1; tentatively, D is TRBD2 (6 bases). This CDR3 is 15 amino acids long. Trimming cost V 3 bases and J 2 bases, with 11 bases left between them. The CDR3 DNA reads TGTGCCAGCAGTTTTGGGGACTCCACCTACAATGAGCAGTTCTTC. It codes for CASSFGDSTYNEQFF.

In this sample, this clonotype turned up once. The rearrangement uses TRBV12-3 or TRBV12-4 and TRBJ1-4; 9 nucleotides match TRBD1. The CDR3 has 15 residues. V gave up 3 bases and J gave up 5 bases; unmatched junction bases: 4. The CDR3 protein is CASSFRQGVNEKLFF. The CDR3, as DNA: TGTGCCAGCAGTTTCAGACAGGGGGTCAATGAAAAACTGTTTTTT.

The CDR3 sequence: CASSSGGGRAQHF. CDR3 coding DNA: TGTGCCAGCAGCTCCGGTGGGGGGCGAGCCCAGCATTTT. V is TRBV7-2 and J is TRBJ1-5, with D perhaps matching TRBD1 (6 bases). The CDR3 loop spans 13 amino acids. Trimming left V 4 bases short and J 11 bases short, with 15 bases between. CDR1 and CDR2 (germline): SGHTA, FQGNSA.